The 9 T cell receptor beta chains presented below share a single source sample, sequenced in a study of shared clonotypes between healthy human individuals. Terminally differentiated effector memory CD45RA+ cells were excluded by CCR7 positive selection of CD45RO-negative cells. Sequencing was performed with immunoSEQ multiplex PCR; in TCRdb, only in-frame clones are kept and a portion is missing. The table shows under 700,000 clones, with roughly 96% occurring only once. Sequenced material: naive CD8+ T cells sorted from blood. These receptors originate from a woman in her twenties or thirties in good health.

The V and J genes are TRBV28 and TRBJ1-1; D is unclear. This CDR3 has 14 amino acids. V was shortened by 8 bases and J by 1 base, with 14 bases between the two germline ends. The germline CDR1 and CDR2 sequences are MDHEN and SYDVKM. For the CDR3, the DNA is TGTGCCAGCTGTGTTTCCGACGGGAACACTGAAGCTTTCTTT. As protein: CASCVSDGNTEAFF.

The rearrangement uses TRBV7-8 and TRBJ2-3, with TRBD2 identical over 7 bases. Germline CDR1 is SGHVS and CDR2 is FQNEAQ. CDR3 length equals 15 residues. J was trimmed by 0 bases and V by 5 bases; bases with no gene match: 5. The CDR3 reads CASSPAGRSTDTQYF. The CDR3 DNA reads TGTGCCAGCAGCCCAGCGGGAAGGAGCACAGATACGCAGTATTTT.

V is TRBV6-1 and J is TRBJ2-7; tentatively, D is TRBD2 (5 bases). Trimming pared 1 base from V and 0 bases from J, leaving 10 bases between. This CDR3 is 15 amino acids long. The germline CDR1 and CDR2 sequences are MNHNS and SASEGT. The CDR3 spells CASSEGRESSYEQYF. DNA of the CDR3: TGTGCCAGCAGTGAAGGTCGGGAAAGCTCCTACGAGCAGTACTTC.

CDR3 sequence reads: CASSPHRTTGETQYF. The CDR3 region has the DNA TGTGCCAGCAGCCCCCATCGGACAACCGGAGAGACCCAGTACTTC. This chain links TRBV14 with TRBJ2-5; possible D gene TRBD1, 5 bases. V was trimmed by 4 bases and J by 4 bases, leaving 16 bases between them. The germline gives CDR1 SGHDN, CDR2 FVKESK. There are 15 residues in the CDR3. Supplemented by reference TRBV14 and TRBJ2-5, the full variable domain reads EAGVTQFPSHSVIEKGQTVTLRCDPISGHDNLYWYRRVMGKEIKFLLHFVKESKQDESGMPNNRFLAERTGGTYSTLKVQPAELEDSGVYFCASSPHRTTGETQYFGPGTRLLVL.

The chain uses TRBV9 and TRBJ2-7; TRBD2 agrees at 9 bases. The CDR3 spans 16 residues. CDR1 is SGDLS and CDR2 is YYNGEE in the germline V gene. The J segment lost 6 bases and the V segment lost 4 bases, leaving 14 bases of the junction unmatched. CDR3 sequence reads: CASSQDPGLAGGEQYF. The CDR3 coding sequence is TGTGCCAGCAGCCAAGACCCGGGACTAGCAGGAGGCGAGCAGTACTTC. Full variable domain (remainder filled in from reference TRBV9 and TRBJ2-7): DSGVTQTPKHLITATGQRVTLRCSPRSGDLSVYWYQQSLDQGLQFLIQYYNGEERAKGNILERFSAQQFPDLHSELNLSSLELGDSALYFCASSQDPGLAGGEQYFGPGTRLTVT.

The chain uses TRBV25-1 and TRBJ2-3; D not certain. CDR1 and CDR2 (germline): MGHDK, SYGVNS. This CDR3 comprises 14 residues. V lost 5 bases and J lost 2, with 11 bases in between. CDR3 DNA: TGTGCCAGCAGTCCCTTCCACAACACAGATACGCAGTATTTT. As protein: CASSPFHNTDTQYF.

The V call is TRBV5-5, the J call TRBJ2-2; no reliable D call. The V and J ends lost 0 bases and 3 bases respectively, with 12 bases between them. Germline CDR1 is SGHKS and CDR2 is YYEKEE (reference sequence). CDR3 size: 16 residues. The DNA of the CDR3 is TGTGCCAGCAGCTTGGTACCGCGGAGTGACACCGGGGAGCTGTTTTTT. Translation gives CASSLVPRSDTGELFF.

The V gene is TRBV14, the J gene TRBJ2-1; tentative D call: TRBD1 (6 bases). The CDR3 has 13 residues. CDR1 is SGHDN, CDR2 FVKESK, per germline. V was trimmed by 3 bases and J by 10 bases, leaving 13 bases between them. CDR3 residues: CASSHVTGREQFF. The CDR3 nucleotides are TGTGCCAGCAGCCATGTAACAGGGAGAGAGCAGTTCTTC.

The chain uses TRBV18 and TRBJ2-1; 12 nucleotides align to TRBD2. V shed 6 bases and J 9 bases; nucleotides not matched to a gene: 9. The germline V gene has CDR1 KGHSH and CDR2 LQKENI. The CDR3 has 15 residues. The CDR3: CASSPTSGSLSEQFF. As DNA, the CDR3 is TGTGCCAGCTCCCCGACTAGCGGGAGCCTAAGTGAGCAGTTCTTC.